The 15 T cell receptor beta chains reported below all come from one sample, sequenced in a study of blood T cell repertoires in COVID-19. The assay was immunoSEQ multiplex PCR, and TCRdb's table has in-frame clones only and misses some. The sample lists 250,000 to 400,000 clones; about 91% were seen once. Sequenced: peripheral blood. These receptors were taken from a woman aged 25 to 39 with COVID-19, enrolled during active disease.

This chain connects TRBV5-5 to TRBJ1-5; D is undetermined. Between the trimmed V and J ends, which lost 0 bases and 1 base, there was a span of 8 bases. The CDR3 runs to 15 residues. Germline-derived CDR1 and CDR2 are SGHKS and YYEKEE (reference sequence). CDR3 sequence reads: CASSLVGSSNQPQHF. DNA of the CDR3: TGTGCCAGCAGCTTGGTGGGCAGCAGCAATCAGCCCCAGCATTTT.

This chain connects TRBV18 to TRBJ2-5; D remains unclear. Germline loops: CDR1 KGHSH, CDR2 LQKENI. CDR3 length equals 13 residues. V lost 5 bases, J lost 1 base, and 8 bases lay in between. The CDR3 reads CASSEQIQETQYF. CDR3 DNA: TGTGCCAGCTCAGAACAGATCCAAGAGACCCAGTACTTC.

The chain links TRBV6-2 or TRBV6-3 to TRBJ1-1; D possibly corresponds to TRBD1 (5 bases). Germline CDR1 and CDR2: MNHEY and SVGEGT. With 6 bases removed from V and 1 base from J, the gap between germline ends came to 9 bases. The CDR3 consists of 13 residues. CDR3 region: CASSTGPNTEAFF. In DNA, the CDR3 is TGTGCCAGCAGCACAGGTCCGAACACTGAAGCTTTCTTT.

V is TRBV6-6 and J is TRBJ2-2; 8 positions agree with TRBD2. The CDR3 covers 16 residues. Trimming at V came to 5 bases and at J to 0 bases, leaving 5 bases not matched to a gene. Germline CDR1 MNHNY, CDR2 SVGAGI (reference sequence). CDR3 sequence reads: CASSRQRGTNTGELFF. CDR3 DNA: TGTGCCAGCAGTCGTCAGCGGGGGACGAACACCGGGGAGCTGTTTTTT.

The gene calls are TRBV7-2 and TRBJ1-2; 7 bases agree with TRBD1. The CDR3 is made up of 13 amino acids. Germline V CDR1 and CDR2: SGHTA, FQGNSA. With V trimmed by 8 bases and J by 4 bases, 7 bases remained unmatched. Written as DNA, the CDR3 is TGTGCCAGCGGATATTACAGGGGCTATGGCTACACCTTC. Residues: CASGYYRGYGYTF.

The chain employs TRBV11-2 and TRBJ2-7, with D possibly being TRBD1 (6 bases). Trimming pared 5 bases from V and 4 bases from J, leaving 18 bases between. The CDR3 totals 15 residues. Germline lookup yields CDR1 SGHAT and CDR2 FQNNGV. CDR3 residues: CASSKAPGQTYEQYV. In DNA form, the CDR3 reads TGTGCCAGCAGCAAAGCCCCGGGACAAACTTACGAGCAGTACGTC.

The CDR3 DNA follows: TGTGCCAGCAGTGACTCGAACTTAGCGGGCACTGAAGCTTTCTTT. As protein: CASSDSNLAGTEAFF. The chain is built from TRBV6-4 and TRBJ1-1; D is uncertain. The length of the CDR3 is 15 residues. The V end was cut by 0 bases, the J end by 4 bases, with 12 bases between. Germline CDR1 MRHNA, CDR2 SNTAGT.

The chain is built from TRBV5-6 and TRBJ2-1; 8 bases agree with TRBD1. The CDR3 has 15 residues. V trimming: 4 bases; J trimming: 3 bases; junction bases outside the gene matches: 6. CDR1 and CDR2 (germline): SGHDT, YYEEEE. Here the CDR3 reads CASSKVGQDYNEQFF. CDR3 bases: TGTGCCAGCAGCAAAGTGGGACAGGACTACAATGAGCAGTTCTTC. The complete variable domain, with remaining parts taken from reference TRBV5-6 and TRBJ2-1, reads DAGVTQSPTHLIKTRGQQVTLRCSPKSGHDTVSWYQQALGQGPQFIFQYYEEEERQRGNFPDRFSGHQFPNYSSELNVNALLLGDSALYLCASSKVGQDYNEQFFGPGTRLTVL.

This clone has only a few counts. The J gene is TRBJ1-4, the V gene TRBV7-9, with D unresolved. This CDR3 spans 15 amino acids. The V and J ends lost 1 base and 0 bases respectively, with 6 bases between them. Germline assignment: CDR1 SEHNR and CDR2 FQNEAQ (reference sequence). The CDR3 DNA reads as TGTGCCAGCAGCTTAGTATCCGCAACTAATGAAAAACTGTTTTTT. Residues: CASSLVSATNEKLFF.

The chain is built from TRBV6-4 and TRBJ1-5; a weak D match, TRBD1 (5 bases). Trimming cost V 4 bases and J 5 bases, with 18 bases left between them. Germline V gene data show CDR1 as MRHNA and CDR2 as SNTAGT. CDR3 length: 16 amino acids. The CDR3 DNA follows: TGTGCCAGCAGTGTGGGGAACCCAGGGCATCATCAGCCCCAGCATTTT. Its protein is CASSVGNPGHHQPQHF.

The chain combines TRBV19 with TRBJ1-5, with 10 positions matching TRBD1. J was trimmed by 4 bases and V by 4 bases; bases with no gene match: 13. Per the germline V gene, CDR1 is LNHDA and CDR2 is SQIVND (reference sequence). The CDR3 extends over 18 amino acids. The chain's CDR3 is CASSTFGDRGRVNQPQHF. The CDR3 coding sequence is TGTGCCAGTAGTACCTTTGGAGACAGGGGGCGAGTAAATCAGCCCCAGCATTTT. Combining the CDR3 with reference TRBV19 and TRBJ1-5 gives the whole variable domain DGGITQSPKYLFRKEGQNVTLSCEQNLNHDAMYWYRQDPGQGLRLIYYSQIVNDFQKGDIAEGYSVSREKKESFPLTVTSAQKNPTAFYLCASSTFGDRGRVNQPQHFGDGTRLSIL.

The gene calls are TRBV6-6 and TRBJ2-3, with TRBD1 matching over 7 bases. The length of the CDR3 is 14 residues. The J segment lost 3 bases and the V segment lost 7 bases, leaving 7 bases of the junction unmatched. The germline CDR1 and CDR2 sequences are MNHNY and SVGAGI (reference sequence). CDR3 region: CASNWGQQTDTQYF. As DNA, the CDR3 is TGTGCCAGCAATTGGGGACAGCAAACAGATACGCAGTATTTT.

The gene calls are TRBV7-9 and TRBJ1-1; 7 nucleotides align to TRBD1. Germline V lookup: CDR1 SEHNR, CDR2 FQNEAQ (reference sequence). This CDR3 comprises 15 residues. V lost 6 bases, J lost 5 bases, and 12 bases stayed unmatched. The CDR3 nucleotides read TGTGCCAGCAGGCCCACCAAGGGGGCTATTACTGAAGCTTTCTTT. Protein: CASRPTKGAITEAFF.

V is TRBV5-1 and J is TRBJ1-6, with TRBD1 matching over 7 bases. The V segment lost 6 bases and the J segment 8 bases; nucleotides outside the gene matches: 5. CDR3 length equals 13 residues. Germline lookup yields CDR1 SGHRS and CDR2 YFSETQ. CDR3 bases: TGCGCCAGCAACCAGGGGGGCGATTCACCCCTCCACTTT. It yields the protein CASNQGGDSPLHF.

The V and J genes are TRBV5-1 and TRBJ1-4; TRBD1 aligns across 9 bases. With V trimmed by 0 bases and J by 8 bases, 8 bases remained unmatched. Looked up from germline, CDR1 is SGHRS and CDR2 is YFSETQ. The CDR3 is 16 amino acids. CDR3 region: CASSLGDRVNAEKLFF. The CDR3 region has the DNA TGCGCCAGCAGCTTGGGGGACAGGGTAAATGCGGAAAAACTGTTTTTT.